The clone carrying this TCR beta chain was seen a handful of times. The entry originates in a study of blood T cells in healthy people across ages. A second PCR, run for roughly 7 to 12 cycles, used a sample-barcoded 5' primer plus a J-beta primer mix. TCRdb used MiXCR to reprocess the 5' RACE reads, holding one entry per CDR3 protein. The table has 1.5 million to 2 million distinct CDR3 sequences, 30% to 40% seen once. The specimen sequenced was blood. This TCR was sampled from a human donor in good health.

The CDR3 DNA reads TGTGCCAGCAGTGACGGAGGGGCTGGAGGCTACACCTTC. It yields the protein CASSDGGAGGYTF. This chain connects TRBV6-4 to TRBJ1-2, with D possibly matching TRBD1 (5 bases). V lost 2 bases and J lost 8, with 12 bases in between. The CDR3 covers 13 residues. Germline assignment: CDR1 MRHNA and CDR2 SNTAGT.